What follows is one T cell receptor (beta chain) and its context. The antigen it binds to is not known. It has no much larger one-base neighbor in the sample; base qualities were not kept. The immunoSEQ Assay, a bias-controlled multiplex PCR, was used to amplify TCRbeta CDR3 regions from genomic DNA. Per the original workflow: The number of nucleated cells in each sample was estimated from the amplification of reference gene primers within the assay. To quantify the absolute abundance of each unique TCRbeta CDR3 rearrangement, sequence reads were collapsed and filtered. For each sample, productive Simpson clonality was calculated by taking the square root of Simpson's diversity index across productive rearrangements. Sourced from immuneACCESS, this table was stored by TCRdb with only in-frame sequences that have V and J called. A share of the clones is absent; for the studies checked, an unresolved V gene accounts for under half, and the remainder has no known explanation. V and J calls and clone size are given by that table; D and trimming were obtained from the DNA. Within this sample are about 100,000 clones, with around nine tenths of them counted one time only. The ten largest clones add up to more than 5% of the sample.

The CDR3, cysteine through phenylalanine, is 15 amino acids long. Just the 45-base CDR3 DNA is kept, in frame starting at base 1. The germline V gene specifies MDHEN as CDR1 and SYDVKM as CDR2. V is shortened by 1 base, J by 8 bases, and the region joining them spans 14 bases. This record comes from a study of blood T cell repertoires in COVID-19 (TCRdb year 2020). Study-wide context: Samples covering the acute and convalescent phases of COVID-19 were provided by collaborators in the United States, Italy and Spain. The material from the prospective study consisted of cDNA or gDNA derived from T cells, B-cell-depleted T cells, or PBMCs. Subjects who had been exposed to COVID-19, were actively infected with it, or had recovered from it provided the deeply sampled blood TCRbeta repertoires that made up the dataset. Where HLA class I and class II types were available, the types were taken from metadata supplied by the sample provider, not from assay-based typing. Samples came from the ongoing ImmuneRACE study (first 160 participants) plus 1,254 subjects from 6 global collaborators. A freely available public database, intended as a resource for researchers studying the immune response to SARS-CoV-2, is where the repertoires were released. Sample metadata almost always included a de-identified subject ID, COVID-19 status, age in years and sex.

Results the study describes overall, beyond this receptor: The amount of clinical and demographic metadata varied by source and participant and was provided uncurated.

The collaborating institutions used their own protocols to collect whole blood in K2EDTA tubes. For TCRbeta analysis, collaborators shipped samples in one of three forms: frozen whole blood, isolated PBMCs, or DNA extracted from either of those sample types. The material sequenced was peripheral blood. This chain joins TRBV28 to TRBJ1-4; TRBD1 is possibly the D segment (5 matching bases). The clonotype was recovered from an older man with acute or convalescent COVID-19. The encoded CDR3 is CASSLLGRVAEKLFF. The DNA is TGTGCCAGCAGTTTATTGGGCAGGGTGGCGGAAAAACTGTTTTTT.